The clone carrying this T cell receptor (beta chain) turned up a few times. No antigen is known for it. This entry is derived from a study of T cell repertoires in cytomegalovirus infection. Whole-study context: An indication of both CMV infection and matching HLA type came from public TCR beta signatures.

Trimming shortened V by 6 bases and J by 0 bases, and 12 bases separated the two germline ends. The CDR3 has 15 amino acids. The germline CDR1 and CDR2 sequences are DFQATT and SNEGSKA (reference sequence). Study-wide results and caveats: Carriage of CMV together with the relevant HLA was identifiable through cumulative public TCR beta family frequency.

TCRdb passed the reads through MiXCR, listing each CDR3 protein once. Among some 400,000 distinct CDR3 sequences listed, about a sixth were seen once. Sequenced sample: PBMCs. This sequence was found in a human donor in good health (CMV status not recorded). Some clones in this sample may be carry-over from other donors' samples. The chain joins TRBV20-1 to TRBJ1-6; no firm D call. In DNA form, the CDR3 reads TGCAGTGCCCGGACGGTTAGCTCCTATAATTCACCCCTCCACTTT. It specifies CSARTVSSYNSPLHF.